Here is one T cell receptor (beta chain) with its context. This specimen belongs to a study of blood T cell repertoires in COVID-19. Study-level information: Some COVID-19 samples were acute and others convalescent; all came from the United States, Italy and Spain. PBMCs, B-cell-depleted T cells, or T cells provided the cDNA or gDNA that made up the material.

Original data processing: The assay estimated nucleated cells by amplifying reference gene primers. The assay was immunoSEQ multiplex PCR, and TCRdb's table has in-frame clones only and misses some. For V, J and clone size, that table is used; D and trimming come from the DNA. Of a few hundred thousand clones listed, about 88% are singletons. Sequencing input: peripheral blood. This receptor was taken from a woman aged 55-70 years with COVID-19, enrolled during active disease.

The CDR3 here is CAISLTGTGGTGELFF. Written as DNA, the CDR3 is TGTGCCATCAGTTTAACCGGGACAGGGGGCACAGGGGAGCTGTTTTTT. The chain employs TRBV10-3 and TRBJ2-2; TRBD1 matches at 12 bases. The V gene end was trimmed by 5 bases and the J gene end by 8 bases; junction bases not matched to a gene: 9. The germline V gene encodes CDR1 ENHRY and CDR2 SYGVKD. CDR3 length equals 16 residues.